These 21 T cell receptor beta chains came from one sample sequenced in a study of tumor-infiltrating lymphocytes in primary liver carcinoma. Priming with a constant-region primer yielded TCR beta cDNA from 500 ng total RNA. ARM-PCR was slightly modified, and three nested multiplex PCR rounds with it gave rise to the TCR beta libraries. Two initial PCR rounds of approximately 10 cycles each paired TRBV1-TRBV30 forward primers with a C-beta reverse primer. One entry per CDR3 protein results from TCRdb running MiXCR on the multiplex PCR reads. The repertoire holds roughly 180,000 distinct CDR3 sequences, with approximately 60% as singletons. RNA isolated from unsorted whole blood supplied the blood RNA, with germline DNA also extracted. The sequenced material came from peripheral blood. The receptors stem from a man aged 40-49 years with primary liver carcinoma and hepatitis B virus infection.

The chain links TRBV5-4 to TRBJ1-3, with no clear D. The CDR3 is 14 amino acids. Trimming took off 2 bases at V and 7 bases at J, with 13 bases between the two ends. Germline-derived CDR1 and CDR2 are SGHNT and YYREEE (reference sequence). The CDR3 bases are TGTGCCAGCAGCTTAGGACCTGCGGGGAACACCATATATTTT. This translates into CASSLGPAGNTIYF.

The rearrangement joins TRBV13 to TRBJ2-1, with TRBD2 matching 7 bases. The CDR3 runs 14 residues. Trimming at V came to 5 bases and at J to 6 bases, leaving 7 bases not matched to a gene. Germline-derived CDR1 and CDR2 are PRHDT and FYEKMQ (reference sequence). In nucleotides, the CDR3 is TGTGCCAGCAGCCAAGGACTAGTTGTCAATGAGCAGTTCTTC. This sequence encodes CASSQGLVVNEQFF.

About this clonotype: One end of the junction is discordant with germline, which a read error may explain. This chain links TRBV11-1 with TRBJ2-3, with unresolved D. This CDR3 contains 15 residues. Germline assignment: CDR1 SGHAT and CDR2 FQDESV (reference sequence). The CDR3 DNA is TGTGTCAGCAGCTTACAGCTCATTAACACAGATACGCAGTATTTT. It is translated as CVSSLQLINTDTQYF.

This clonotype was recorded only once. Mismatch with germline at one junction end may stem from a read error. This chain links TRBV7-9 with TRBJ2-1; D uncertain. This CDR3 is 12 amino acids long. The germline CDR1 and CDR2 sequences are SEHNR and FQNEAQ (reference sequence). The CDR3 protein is CTSSKGTVEQFF. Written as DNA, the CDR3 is TGTACCAGCAGCAAGGGAACGGTGGAGCAGTTCTTC.

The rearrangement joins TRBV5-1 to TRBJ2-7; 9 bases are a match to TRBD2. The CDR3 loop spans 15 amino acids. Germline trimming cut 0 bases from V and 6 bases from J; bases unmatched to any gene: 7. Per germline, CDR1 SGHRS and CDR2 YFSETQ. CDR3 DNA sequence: TGCGCCAGCAGCTTGGATGGTAGCGGGAGAGGCGAGCAGTACTTC. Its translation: CASSLDGSGRGEQYF.

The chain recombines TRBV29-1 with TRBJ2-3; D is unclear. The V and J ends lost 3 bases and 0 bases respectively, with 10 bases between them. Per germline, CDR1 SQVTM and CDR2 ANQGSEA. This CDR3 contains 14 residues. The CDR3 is CSVDWLLSTDTQYF. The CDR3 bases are TGCAGCGTTGATTGGCTACTTAGCACAGATACGCAGTATTTT.

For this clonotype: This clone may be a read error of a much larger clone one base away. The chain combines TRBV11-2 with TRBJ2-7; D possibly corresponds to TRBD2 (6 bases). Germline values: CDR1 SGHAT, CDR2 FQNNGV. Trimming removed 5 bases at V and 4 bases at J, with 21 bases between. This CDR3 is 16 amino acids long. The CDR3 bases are TGTGCCAGCAGCCCCGGGGACTCCTCCAATTTTTACGAGCAGTACTTC. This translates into CASSPGDSSNFYEQYF.

The CDR3 sequence is CSVGDNYGYTF. CDR3 sequence (DNA): TGCAGCGTAGGGGATAACTATGGCTACACCTTC. The chain joins TRBV29-1 to TRBJ1-2; D is possibly TRBD1 (5 bases). CDR3 size: 11 residues. Trimming shortened V by 6 bases and J by 1 base, and 6 bases separated the two germline ends. The germline CDR1 and CDR2 sequences are SQVTM and ANQGSEA.

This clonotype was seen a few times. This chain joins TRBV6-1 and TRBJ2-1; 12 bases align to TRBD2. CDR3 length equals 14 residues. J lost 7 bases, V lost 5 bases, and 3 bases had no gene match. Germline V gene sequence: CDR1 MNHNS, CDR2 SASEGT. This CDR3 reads CASSYGTSGNEQFF. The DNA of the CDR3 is TGTGCCAGCAGTTACGGGACTAGCGGGAATGAGCAGTTCTTC.

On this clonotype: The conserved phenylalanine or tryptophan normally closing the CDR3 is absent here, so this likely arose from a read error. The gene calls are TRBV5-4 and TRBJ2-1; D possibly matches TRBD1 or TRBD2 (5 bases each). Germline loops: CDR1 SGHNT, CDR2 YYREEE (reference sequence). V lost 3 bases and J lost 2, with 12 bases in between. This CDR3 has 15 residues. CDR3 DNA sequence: TGTGCCAGCAGCTCCTACGGGACCACCTACAATGAGCAGTTCTCC. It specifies CASSSYGTTYNEQFS.

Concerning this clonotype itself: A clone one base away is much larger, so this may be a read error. The CDR3 sequence: CSVDPGRGGYTF. CDR3 DNA sequence: TGCAGCGTTGACCCAGGGCGGGGTGGCTACACCTTC. This chain joins TRBV29-1 and TRBJ1-2; maybe TRBD1 (5 bases). Germline V gene lookup returns CDR1 SQVTM and CDR2 ANQGSEA. This CDR3 contains 12 residues. V lost 3 bases and J lost 7, with 12 bases in between.

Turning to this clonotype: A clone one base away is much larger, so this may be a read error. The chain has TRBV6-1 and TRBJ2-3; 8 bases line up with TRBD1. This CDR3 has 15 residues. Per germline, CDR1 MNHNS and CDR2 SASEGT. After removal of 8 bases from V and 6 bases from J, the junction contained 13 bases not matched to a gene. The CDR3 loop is CASAKSPQGADTQYF. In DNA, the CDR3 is TGTGCCAGCGCCAAGAGCCCCCAGGGGGCGGATACGCAGTATTTT.

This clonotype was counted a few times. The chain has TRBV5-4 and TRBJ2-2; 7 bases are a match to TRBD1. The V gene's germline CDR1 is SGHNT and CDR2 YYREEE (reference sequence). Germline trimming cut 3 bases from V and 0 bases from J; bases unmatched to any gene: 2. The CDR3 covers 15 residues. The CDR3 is CASSWGQSNTGELFF. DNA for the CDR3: TGTGCCAGCAGCTGGGGACAGTCGAACACCGGGGAGCTGTTTTTT.

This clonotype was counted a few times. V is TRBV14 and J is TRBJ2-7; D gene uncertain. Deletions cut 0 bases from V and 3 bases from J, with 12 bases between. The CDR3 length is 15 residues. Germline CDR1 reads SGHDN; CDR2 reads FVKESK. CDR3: CASSQDFGVRYEQYF. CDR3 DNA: TGTGCCAGCAGCCAAGATTTTGGGGTACGCTACGAGCAGTACTTC.

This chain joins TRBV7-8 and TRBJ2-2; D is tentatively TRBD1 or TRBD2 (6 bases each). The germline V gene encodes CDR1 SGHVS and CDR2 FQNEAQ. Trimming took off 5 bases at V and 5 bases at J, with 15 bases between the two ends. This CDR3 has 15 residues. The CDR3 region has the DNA TGTGCCAGCAGCCCTTATTCGGGGGCTACCGGGGAGCTGTTTTTT. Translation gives CASSPYSGATGELFF.

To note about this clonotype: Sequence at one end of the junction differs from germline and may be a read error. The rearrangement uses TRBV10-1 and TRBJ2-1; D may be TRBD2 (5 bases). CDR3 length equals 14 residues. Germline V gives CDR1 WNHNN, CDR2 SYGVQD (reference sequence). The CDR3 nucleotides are TGCGCCAGCAGTCAGGAGGCTAAGGGAAATGGGCAGTTCTTC. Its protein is CASSQEAKGNGQFF.

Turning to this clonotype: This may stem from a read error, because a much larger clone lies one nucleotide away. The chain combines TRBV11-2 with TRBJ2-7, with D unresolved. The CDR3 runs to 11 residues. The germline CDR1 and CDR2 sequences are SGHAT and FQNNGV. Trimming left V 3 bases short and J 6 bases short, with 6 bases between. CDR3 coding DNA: TGTGCCAGCAGCTTCCGGTCCGAGCAGTACTTC. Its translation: CASSFRSEQYF.

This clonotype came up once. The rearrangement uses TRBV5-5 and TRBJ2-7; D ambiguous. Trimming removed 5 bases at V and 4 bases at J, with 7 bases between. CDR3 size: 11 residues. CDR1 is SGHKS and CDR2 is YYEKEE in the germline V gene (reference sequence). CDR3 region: CASRTNYEQYF. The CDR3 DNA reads TGTGCCAGCAGAACAAATTACGAGCAGTACTTC.

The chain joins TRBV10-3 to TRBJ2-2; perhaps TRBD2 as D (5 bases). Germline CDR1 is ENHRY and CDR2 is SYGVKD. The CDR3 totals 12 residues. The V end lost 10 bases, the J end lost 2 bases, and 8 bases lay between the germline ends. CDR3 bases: TGTGCCACCGGACTCAACACCGGGGAGCTGTTTTTT. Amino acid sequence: CATGLNTGELFF.

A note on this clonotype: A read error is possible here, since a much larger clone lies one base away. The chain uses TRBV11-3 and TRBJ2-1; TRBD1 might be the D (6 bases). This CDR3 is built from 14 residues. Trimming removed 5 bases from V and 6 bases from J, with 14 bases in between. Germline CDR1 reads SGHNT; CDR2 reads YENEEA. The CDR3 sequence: CASSGGQAGNEQFF. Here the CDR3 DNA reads TGTGCCAGCAGCGGGGGACAAGCAGGCAATGAGCAGTTCTTC.

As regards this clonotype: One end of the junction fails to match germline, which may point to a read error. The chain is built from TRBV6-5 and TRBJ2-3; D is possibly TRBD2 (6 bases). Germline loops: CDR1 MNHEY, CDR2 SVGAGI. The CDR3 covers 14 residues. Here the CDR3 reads CASNMAGPTDTQYF. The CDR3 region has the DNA TGTGCCAGCAACATGGCGGGACCCACAGATACTCAGTATTTT.